Each of the 8 T cell receptor beta chains below was sequenced from the same sample in a study of blood T cell repertoires in COVID-19. Sequencing used immunoSEQ multiplex PCR; TCRdb keeps in-frame clones, though not all of them. The sample lists fewer than 250,000 clones, more than 75% occurring once. Sequenced material: PBMCs or T cells enriched from blood (not recorded which). All receptors come from a man aged 25 to 45 in a cohort exposed to, infected with or recovered from COVID-19 (not recorded which).

The J gene is TRBJ2-7, the V gene TRBV27, with 8 bases matching TRBD2. This CDR3 has 16 residues. The germline gives CDR1 MNHEY, CDR2 SMNVEV (reference sequence). V trimming: 1 base; J trimming: 0 bases; junction bases outside the gene matches: 5. CDR3 loop: CASSLLRSGGSYEQYF. CDR3 coding DNA: TGTGCCAGCAGTTTATTACGGAGCGGGGGCTCCTACGAGCAGTACTTC.

The chain employs TRBV7-2 and TRBJ2-7; D uncertain. The CDR3 covers 14 residues. V was clipped by 7 bases and J by 0 bases, with 13 bases between them. CDR1 SGHTA and CDR2 FQGNSA come from the germline V gene. The CDR3 DNA is TGTGCCAGCATCCTGACACATAGCTCCTACGAGCAGTACTTC. Amino acids: CASILTHSSYEQYF.

The rearrangement joins TRBV5-1 to TRBJ2-3; 8 nucleotides match TRBD2. In germline, CDR1 is SGHRS, CDR2 YFSETQ. This CDR3 has 14 residues. V lost 5 bases and J lost 6; bases outside the gene matches: 8. The CDR3 loop is CASRSGLAVDTQYF. The CDR3 region has the DNA TGCGCCAGCAGGTCTGGACTAGCTGTTGATACGCAGTATTTT.

This clone was recorded once. The gene calls are TRBV5-1 and TRBJ2-5; D is uncertain. Germline V gene sequence: CDR1 SGHRS, CDR2 YFSETQ. This CDR3 comprises 14 residues. V was clipped by 0 bases and J by 0 bases, with 6 bases between them. CDR3 protein: CASSLGHHQETQYF. The DNA for the CDR3 is TGCGCCAGCAGCTTGGGACACCACCAAGAGACCCAGTACTTC.

This chain uses TRBV5-6 with TRBJ2-7; 8 bases are shared with TRBD1. The V segment lost 4 bases and the J segment 12 bases; nucleotides outside the gene matches: 15. CDR1 is SGHDT, CDR2 YYEEEE, per germline. The CDR3 contains 14 residues. CDR3 sequence (DNA): TGTGCCAGCAGCCAGAGGGACAGGCCGCCTCTACCGTACTTC. This codes for CASSQRDRPPLPYF.

The chain joins TRBV6-6 to TRBJ2-6; 7 bases are a match to TRBD1. CDR1 and CDR2 (germline): MNHNY, SVGAGI (reference sequence). This CDR3 comprises 18 residues. V gave up 5 bases and J gave up 2 bases; unmatched junction bases: 12. CDR3 protein: CASSPTGNWVPGANVLTF. In DNA form, the CDR3 reads TGTGCCAGCAGTCCGACAGGGAATTGGGTTCCTGGGGCCAACGTCCTGACTTTC.

The CDR3: CASSLAQIIELFF. CDR3 nucleotides: TGTGCCAGCAGTTTAGCGCAGATTATTGAGCTGTTTTTT. The rearrangement uses TRBV12-3 or TRBV12-4 and TRBJ2-2; D gene unclear. The CDR3 is made up of 13 amino acids. V lost 0 bases and J 11 bases, leaving 10 bases between the germline ends.

This clone has just one count. The rearrangement links TRBV11-3 to TRBJ2-2; 9 bases match TRBD2. Germline CDR1 is SGHNT and CDR2 is YENEEA. The trim removed 5 bases at V and 1 base at J, leaving 11 bases unmatched. The CDR3 is made up of 18 amino acids. In nucleotides, the CDR3 is TGTGCCAGCAGCGCCCCGGTAGCGGGAGAGGTGAACACCGGGGAGCTGTTTTTT. Translating gives CASSAPVAGEVNTGELFF. Combining the CDR3 with reference TRBV11-3 and TRBJ2-2 gives the whole variable domain EAGVVQSPRYKIIEKKQPVAFWCNPISGHNTLYWYLQNLGQGPELLIRYENEEAVDDSQLPKDRFSAERLKGVDSTLKIQPAELGDSAVYLCASSAPVAGEVNTGELFFGEGSRLTVL.